This TCR beta chain was retrieved from a study of technical replicates of blood from a few donors. CDR1 and CDR2 (germline): LNHDA, SQIVND (reference sequence). V lost 7 bases to trimming and J lost 2 bases; unmatched junction nucleotides: 5. The CDR3 contains 14 residues. The assay was immunoSEQ multiplex PCR, and TCRdb's table has in-frame clones only and misses some. The repertoire consists of around 80,000 clones, with about 89% occurring once and the leading ten covering approximately 0.41%. This clonotype originated in a human donor in good health. Material for sequencing was T cells isolated from PBMCs. This chain joins TRBV19 and TRBJ2-5, with 9 bases aligning to TRBD1. The CDR3: CASKWTGDQETQYF. CDR3 coding DNA: TGTGCCAGTAAATGGACAGGGGATCAAGAGACCCAGTACTTC.